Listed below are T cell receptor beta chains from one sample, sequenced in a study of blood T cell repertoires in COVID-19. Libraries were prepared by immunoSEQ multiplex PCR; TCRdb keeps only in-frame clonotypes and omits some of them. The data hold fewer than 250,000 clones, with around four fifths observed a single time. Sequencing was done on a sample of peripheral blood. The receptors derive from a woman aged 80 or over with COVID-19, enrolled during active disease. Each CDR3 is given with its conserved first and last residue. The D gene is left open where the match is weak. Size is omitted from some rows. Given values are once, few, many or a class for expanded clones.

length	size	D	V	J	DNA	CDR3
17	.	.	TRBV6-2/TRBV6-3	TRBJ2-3	TGTGCCAGCAGTTACTCGAGTCGCGGTGTGAGCACAGATACGCAGTATTTT	CASSYSSRGVSTDTQYF
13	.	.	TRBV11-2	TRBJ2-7	TGTGCCAGCAGCTTAGATCGGCGGTACGAGCAGTACTTC	CASSLDRRYEQYF
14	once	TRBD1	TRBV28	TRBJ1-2	TGTGCCAGCAGGTCTGGGGGACAGGGTGTTGGCTACACCTTC	CASRSGGQGVGYTF
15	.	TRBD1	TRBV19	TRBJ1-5	TGTGCCAGTAGTATCGTGGGACAGGGGACTCAGCCCCAGCATTTT	CASSIVGQGTQPQHF
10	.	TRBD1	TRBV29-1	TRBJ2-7	TGCAGCGTAACAGGGGTAGAGCAGTACTTC	CSVTGVEQYF
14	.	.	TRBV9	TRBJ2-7	TGTGCCAGCAGCGTAGATGGGTTTCCGGGGGAGCAGTACTTC	CASSVDGFPGEQYF
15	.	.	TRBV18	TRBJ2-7	TGTGCCAGCTCACCACTGGCGGGATATGCCTACGAGCAGTACTTC	CASSPLAGYAYEQYF
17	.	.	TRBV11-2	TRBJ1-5	TGTGCCAGCAGCTTAGATGGTGGAGGTACTCGCAATCAGCCCCAGCATTTT	CASSLDGGGTRNQPQHF
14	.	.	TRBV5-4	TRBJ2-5	TGTGCCAGCAGCTTCGACTCAGCTCAGAAGACCCAGTACTTC	CASSFDSAQKTQYF
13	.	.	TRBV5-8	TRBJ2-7	TGTGCCAGCAGCTTGAAACTCACCTACGAGCAGTACTTC	CASSLKLTYEQYF
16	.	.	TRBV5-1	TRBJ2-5	TGCGCCAGCAGCTTGGGGTACGACAGGTCTGGGGAGACCCAGTACTTC	CASSLGYDRSGETQYF
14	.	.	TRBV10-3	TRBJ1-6	TGTGCCATCACCCCCGGGGGGGGTAATTCACCCCTCCACTTT	CAITPGGGNSPLHF
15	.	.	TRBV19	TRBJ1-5	TGTGCCAGTAATCCCGGCGGGGTCGGGAATCAGCCCCAGCATTTT	CASNPGGVGNQPQHF
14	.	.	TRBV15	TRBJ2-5	TGTGCCACCAGCAGAGATAGAGGGGGAGAGACCCAGTACTTC	CATSRDRGGETQYF
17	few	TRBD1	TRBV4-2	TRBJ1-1	TGTGCCAGCAGCCAAGTGGGACAGGGTACCGTGAACACTGAAGCTTTCTTT	CASSQVGQGTVNTEAFF
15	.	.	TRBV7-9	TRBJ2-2	TGTGCCAGCTCGCTAAAACTAGAGAACACCGGGGAGCTGTTTTTT	CASSLKLENTGELFF
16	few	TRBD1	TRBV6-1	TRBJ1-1	TGTGCCAGCAGTGAAGTGATGCTAAGGGGGCGCCCTGGGACTTTCTTT	CASSEVMLRGRPGTFF
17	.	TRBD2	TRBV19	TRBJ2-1	TGTGCCAGTACGGGACTAGCGGGGGCCCTTAGGGGCAATGAGCAGTTCTTC	CASTGLAGALRGNEQFF
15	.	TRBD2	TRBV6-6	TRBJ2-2	TGTGCCAGCAGTCATTCGGGACTAGGCACCGGGGAGCTGTTTTTT	CASSHSGLGTGELFF
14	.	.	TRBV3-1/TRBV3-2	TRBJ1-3	TGTGCCAGCAGCCTTTTAAACTCTGGAAACACCATATATTTT	CASSLLNSGNTIYF
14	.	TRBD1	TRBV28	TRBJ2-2	TGTGCCAGCAGGGGGACAGCGAACACCGGGGAGCTGTTTTTT	CASRGTANTGELFF
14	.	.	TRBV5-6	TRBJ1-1	TGTGCCAGCAGCTCCCGGCGGGGTGACACTGAAGCTTTCTTT	CASSSRRGDTEAFF
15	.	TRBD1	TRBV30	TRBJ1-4	TGTGCCTGGAGTGCCGGACAGGGGGCGGGTGAAAAACTGTTTTTT	CAWSAGQGAGEKLFF
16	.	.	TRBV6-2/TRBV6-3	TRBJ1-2	TGTGCCAGCAGTATCCCAGATAACAAACCGAACTATGGCTACACCTTC	CASSIPDNKPNYGYTF
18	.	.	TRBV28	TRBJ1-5	TGTGCCAGCCTTTTTCGTATCGGACAGAAAAAAGGGTATCAGCCCCAGCATTTT	CASLFRIGQKKGYQPQHF